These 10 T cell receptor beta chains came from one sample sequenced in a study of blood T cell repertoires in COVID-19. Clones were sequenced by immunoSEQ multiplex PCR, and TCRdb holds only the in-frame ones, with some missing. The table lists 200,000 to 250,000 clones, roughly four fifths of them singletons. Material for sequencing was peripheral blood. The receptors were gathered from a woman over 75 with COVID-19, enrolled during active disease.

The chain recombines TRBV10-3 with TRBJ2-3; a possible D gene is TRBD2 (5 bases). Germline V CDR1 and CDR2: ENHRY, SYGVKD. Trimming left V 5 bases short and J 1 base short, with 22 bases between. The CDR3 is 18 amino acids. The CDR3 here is CAISPGREGLKGTDTQYF. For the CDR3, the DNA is TGTGCCATCAGTCCGGGCCGAGAAGGACTGAAGGGCACAGATACGCAGTATTTT.

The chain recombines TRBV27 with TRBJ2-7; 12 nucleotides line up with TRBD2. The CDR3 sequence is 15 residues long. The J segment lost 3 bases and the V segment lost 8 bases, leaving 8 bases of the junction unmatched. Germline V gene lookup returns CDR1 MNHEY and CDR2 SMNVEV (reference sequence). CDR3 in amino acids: CASATSGGLNYEQYF. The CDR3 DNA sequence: TGTGCCAGCGCGACTAGCGGGGGTCTTAACTACGAGCAGTACTTC.

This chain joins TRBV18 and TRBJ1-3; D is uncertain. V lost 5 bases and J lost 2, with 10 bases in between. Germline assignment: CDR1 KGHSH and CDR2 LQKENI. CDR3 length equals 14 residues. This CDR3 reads CASSLGRAGNTIYF. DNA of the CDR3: TGTGCCAGCTCATTAGGTCGGGCTGGAAACACCATATATTTT.

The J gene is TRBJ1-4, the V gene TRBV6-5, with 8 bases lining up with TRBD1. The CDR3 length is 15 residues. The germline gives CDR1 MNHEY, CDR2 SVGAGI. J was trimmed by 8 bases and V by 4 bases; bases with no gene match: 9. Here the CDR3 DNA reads TGTGCCAGCAGTTTAGGTGGACAGGGTAACGAAAAACTGTTTTTT. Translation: CASSLGGQGNEKLFF.

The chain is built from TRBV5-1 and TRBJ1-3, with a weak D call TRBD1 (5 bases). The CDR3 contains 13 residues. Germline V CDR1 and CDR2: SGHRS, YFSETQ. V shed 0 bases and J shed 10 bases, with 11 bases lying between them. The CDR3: CASSLEATETIYF. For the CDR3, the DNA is TGCGCCAGCAGCTTGGAGGCGACAGAGACCATATATTTT.

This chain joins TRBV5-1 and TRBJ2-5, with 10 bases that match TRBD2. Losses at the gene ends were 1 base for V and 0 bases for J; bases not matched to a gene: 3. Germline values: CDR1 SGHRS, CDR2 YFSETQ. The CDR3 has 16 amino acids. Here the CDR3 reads CASSLSGLADQETQYF. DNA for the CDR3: TGCGCCAGCAGCTTGTCCGGACTAGCGGACCAAGAGACCCAGTACTTC.

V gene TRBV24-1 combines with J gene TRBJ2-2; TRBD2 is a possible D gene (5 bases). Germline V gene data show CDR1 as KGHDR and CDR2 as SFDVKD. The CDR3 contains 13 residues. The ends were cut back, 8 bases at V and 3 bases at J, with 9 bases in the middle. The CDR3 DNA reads TGTGCCACCAATTCCGGGGACACCGGGGAGCTGTTTTTT. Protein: CATNSGDTGELFF.

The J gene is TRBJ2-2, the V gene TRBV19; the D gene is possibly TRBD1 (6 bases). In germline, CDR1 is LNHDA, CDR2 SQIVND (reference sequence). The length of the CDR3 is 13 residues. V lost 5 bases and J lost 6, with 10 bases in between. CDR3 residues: CASSPNRAGELFF. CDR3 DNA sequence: TGTGCCAGTAGTCCTAACAGGGCCGGGGAGCTGTTTTTT.

CDR3 protein: CASRPGQGMNQPQHF. CDR3 sequence (DNA): TGTGCAAGTCGCCCGGGACAGGGAATGAACCAGCCCCAGCATTTT. The gene calls are TRBV12-2 and TRBJ1-5; the D segment call TRBD1 is taken from the table without a DNA check. TRBV12-2 is reported as a pseudogene. CDR3 size: 15 residues.

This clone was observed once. The chain's CDR3 is CASSQVAGGLADTQYF. In DNA, the CDR3 is TGTGCCAGCAGCCAAGTCGCGGGGGGGCTCGCAGATACGCAGTATTTT. J is TRBJ2-3 and V is TRBV3-1 (or the pseudogene TRBV3-2); 9 bases match TRBD2. There are 16 residues in the CDR3. Germline values: CDR1 LGHDT, CDR2 YNNKEL (reference sequence). J lost 4 bases, V lost 1 base, and 6 bases had no gene match.